This passage covers 15 T cell receptor beta chains from one sample sequenced in a study of patients and donors after allogeneic stem cell transplantation. TCRdb reprocessed the RT-PCR reads with MiXCR, giving one entry per CDR3 protein. The top ten hold roughly 27% of the sample, which has under 200,000 distinct CDR3 sequences, roughly 22% seen once. Input material: blood, either unsorted or a sorted T cell fraction (not recorded which). The receptors here all came from a human donor who was either an allogeneic HSCT recipient or a stem cell or donor lymphocyte infusion donor (not recorded which). It is not recorded whose cells these are; they may come from a transplant donor.

This chain links TRBV20-1 with TRBJ2-1; 10 bases fit TRBD2. The CDR3 has 15 amino acids. Germline CDR1 is DFQATT and CDR2 is SNEGSKA (reference sequence). Germline trimming cut 5 bases from V and 7 bases from J; bases unmatched to any gene: 11. In DNA form, the CDR3 reads TGCAGTGCTCCCCGGACTAGCGGACCTATGAATGAGCAGTTCTTC. Its translation is CSAPRTSGPMNEQFF.

This clonotype was picked up a small number of times. This chain links TRBV10-3 with TRBJ1-2, with 9 positions matching TRBD1. This CDR3 spans 14 amino acids. After removal of 8 bases from V and 5 bases from J, the junction contained 9 bases not matched to a gene. Germline CDR1 is ENHRY and CDR2 is SYGVKD. CDR3: CAIVGGQGKYGYTF. For the CDR3, the DNA is TGTGCCATCGTCGGGGGACAGGGAAAGTATGGCTACACCTTC.

This rearrangement joins TRBV20-1 to TRBJ2-5, with TRBD2 as a possible D gene (6 bases). Per the germline V gene, CDR1 is DFQATT and CDR2 is SNEGSKA (reference sequence). Trimming stripped 1 base from V and 1 base from J, with 19 bases between. CDR3 length: 17 amino acids. The CDR3 region is CSARANLARWGQETQYF. As DNA, the CDR3 is TGCAGTGCTAGAGCAAATCTAGCGAGGTGGGGCCAAGAGACCCAGTACTTC.

This clonotype was recorded at least ten times. The chain links TRBV12-3 or TRBV12-4 to TRBJ1-1, with D tentatively TRBD1 (6 bases). The CDR3 totals 14 residues. The V and J ends lost 2 bases and 5 bases respectively, with 12 bases between them. Here the CDR3 DNA reads TGTGCCAGCAGTTTATTGGGGGGGGCAACTGAAGCTTTCTTT. This encodes CASSLLGGATEAFF.

This clonotype was seen only once. This chain uses TRBV12-3 or TRBV12-4 with TRBJ2-3; a possible D gene is TRBD1 (6 bases). The CDR3 runs 15 residues. V lost 3 bases to trimming and J lost 3 bases, with 13 bases between them. CDR3 DNA: TGTGCCAGCAGTTTTTCAGGACAGAAAACAGATACGCAGTATTTT. Translating it yields CASSFSGQKTDTQYF.

This clonotype was observed a few times. The junction shows a germline mismatch at one end, possibly a read error. The chain links TRBV20-1 to TRBJ2-2; no firm D call. The CDR3 sequence is 13 residues long. CDR1 is DFQATT, CDR2 SNEGSKA, per germline (reference sequence). The CDR3, as DNA: TGCAGTGCTAGAAGTGGGAACGCCGGGGAGCTGTTTTTT. Encoded protein: CSARSGNAGELFF.

The genes are TRBV14 and TRBJ1-3; the D is unclear. The germline V gene encodes CDR1 SGHDN and CDR2 FVKESK. The CDR3 totals 13 residues. V lost 3 bases and J 2 bases, leaving 5 bases between the germline ends. Here the CDR3 DNA reads TGTGCCAGCAGCCAGTCAGCTGGAAACACCATATATTTT. Translated: CASSQSAGNTIYF.

The table lists this clonotype with a few counts. J is TRBJ1-2 and V is TRBV12-3 or TRBV12-4; 8 bases line up with TRBD1. The CDR3 loop spans 13 amino acids. The V gene end was trimmed by 7 bases and the J gene end by 4 bases; junction bases not matched to a gene: 5. CDR3 in amino acids: CASTTGQVYGYTF. The DNA for the CDR3 is TGTGCCAGCACCACGGGACAGGTCTATGGCTACACCTTC.

This clonotype was seen only a few times. This sequence joins TRBV6-5 and TRBJ1-1; TRBD1 is a possible D gene (5 bases). V was trimmed by 0 bases and J by 0 bases, leaving 11 bases between them. This CDR3 region has 16 residues. The germline V gene has CDR1 MNHEY and CDR2 SVGAGI. CDR3 nucleotides: TGTGCCAGCAGTTACTCAACGGGACGGCTGAACACTGAAGCTTTCTTT. Encoded protein: CASSYSTGRLNTEAFF.

This clonotype was seen ten or more times. The rearrangement joins TRBV12-3 or TRBV12-4 to TRBJ1-1; D gene unclear. There are 17 residues in the CDR3. Trimming took off 5 bases at V and 2 bases at J, with 21 bases between the two ends. The CDR3 region is CASSTPPVLDTNTEAFF. As DNA, the CDR3 is TGTGCCAGCAGTACCCCCCCGGTGCTAGACACCAACACTGAAGCTTTCTTT.

This clonotype has more than one count but fewer than ten. The V call is TRBV12-3 or TRBV12-4, the J call TRBJ1-4; TRBD1 agrees at 9 bases. There are 16 residues in the CDR3. J lost 8 bases, V lost 5 bases, and 12 bases had no gene match. CDR3 DNA: TGTGCCAGCAGTACAACTGACAGGGGGTGGGGAGAAAAACTGTTTTTT. It translates to CASSTTDRGWGEKLFF.

This clonotype is a singleton in its sample. The chain links TRBV6-5 to TRBJ2-5; D assignment may be TRBD1 or TRBD2 (5 bases each). The CDR3 runs 15 residues. The ends were cut back, 2 bases at V and 0 bases at J, with 10 bases in the middle. Germline V gene lookup returns CDR1 MNHEY and CDR2 SVGAGI. The CDR3 protein is CASSYRGPYQETQYF. CDR3 sequence (DNA): TGTGCCAGCAGTTACCGGGGCCCGTACCAAGAGACCCAGTACTTC.

This clonotype came up a few times. The V gene is TRBV6-6, the J gene TRBJ1-6; D uncertain. Germline CDR1 is MNHNY and CDR2 is SVGAGI (reference sequence). This CDR3 is built from 17 residues. V lost 5 bases and J lost 0, with 14 bases in between. DNA for the CDR3: TGTGCCAGCAGTCGCGGCAGGTTGAGCTCCTATAATTCACCCCTCCACTTT. It specifies CASSRGRLSSYNSPLHF.

This clonotype was picked up a small number of times. This chain joins TRBV27 and TRBJ2-2; the match to TRBD1 covers 7 bases. This CDR3 has 13 residues. Per the germline V gene, CDR1 is MNHEY and CDR2 is SMNVEV (reference sequence). J gave up 3 bases and V 8 bases, and 3 bases lay outside the gene matches. As DNA, the CDR3 is TGTGCCAGCCGGGGACAGTACACCGGGGAGCTGTTTTTT. Protein: CASRGQYTGELFF.

This clonotype came up a few times. V usage is TRBV6-5 and J usage is TRBJ1-1; no clear D. Germline CDR1 MNHEY, CDR2 SVGAGI. The V gene lost 3 bases and the J gene lost 4 bases, with 12 bases spanning the gap. The CDR3 extends over 14 amino acids. CDR3 residues: CASSYRTEGTEAFF. DNA for the CDR3: TGTGCCAGCAGTTATAGAACTGAGGGCACTGAAGCTTTCTTT.